The 30 T cell receptor beta chains presented below share a single source sample, sequenced in a study of T cell responses to AZD1222 COVID-19 vaccine. Clones were read by immunoSEQ multiplex PCR, and TCRdb kept only the in-frame ones, dropping some. The sample records some 150,000 clones, roughly 91% being singletons. This specimen was peripheral blood, taken 28 days after the second AZD1222 dose. These receptors all come from an adult who received the AZD1222 COVID-19 vaccine.

V is TRBV19 and J is TRBJ1-4, with no clear D. CDR3 length: 15 residues. With 9 bases removed from V and 0 bases from J, the gap between germline ends came to 14 bases. From germline, CDR1 is LNHDA and CDR2 SQIVND (reference sequence). Here the CDR3 reads CASRETSATNEKLFF. CDR3 bases: TGTGCCAGCCGGGAAACATCCGCAACTAATGAAAAACTGTTTTTT.

V and J are TRBV28 and TRBJ1-2; 7 nucleotides match TRBD1. J was trimmed by 2 bases and V by 7 bases; bases with no gene match: 7. Per the germline V gene, CDR1 is MDHEN and CDR2 is SYDVKM. This CDR3 comprises 14 residues. The CDR3 region has the DNA TGTGCCAGCAACCAGTCAGGGGGAAACTATGGCTACACCTTC. Translating gives CASNQSGGNYGYTF.

V gene TRBV10-1 combines with J gene TRBJ2-2; possibly TRBD1 for D (6 bases). CDR1 is WNHNN and CDR2 is SYGVQD in the germline V gene (reference sequence). Trimming removed 6 bases at V and 3 bases at J, with 8 bases between. The CDR3 is made up of 13 amino acids. The CDR3 DNA is TGCGCCAGCAGACAGGGATACACCGGGGAGCTGTTTTTT. Translated, it gives CASRQGYTGELFF.

Worth noting for this clone: One end of the junction varies from germline; a read error may be responsible. This sequence joins TRBV27 and TRBJ1-2; unclear D gene. The CDR3 spans 12 residues. Germline values: CDR1 MNHEY, CDR2 SMNVEV (reference sequence). The CDR3 bases are TGTGCCAGCAGTTACCTTGGATCAAATCTATACTTC. Its translation: CASSYLGSNLYF.

The chain couples TRBV5-6 to TRBJ2-3; weak D call: TRBD1 (6 bases). The CDR3 runs 16 residues. CDR1 is SGHDT and CDR2 is YYEEEE in the germline V gene. Trimming took off 2 bases at V and 5 bases at J, with 18 bases between the two ends. CDR3 nucleotide sequence: TGTGCCAGCAGCTTCTTGAGGCCAGGGGCGCGAGATACGCAGTATTTT. This encodes CASSFLRPGARDTQYF. The variable domain in full, with the rest retrieved from reference TRBV5-6 and TRBJ2-3, is DAGVTQSPTHLIKTRGQQVTLRCSPKSGHDTVSWYQQALGQGPQFIFQYYEEEERQRGNFPDRFSGHQFPNYSSELNVNALLLGDSALYLCASSFLRPGARDTQYFGPGTRLTVL.

J is TRBJ1-1 and V is TRBV7-8; D is unresolved. Looked up from germline, CDR1 is SGHVS and CDR2 is FQNEAQ. The CDR3 runs to 13 residues. Trimming took 0 bases from V and 3 from J, leaving 5 bases between them. The CDR3 DNA follows: TGTGCCAGCAGCTTAGCCCGATACACTGAAGCTTTCTTT. Amino acids: CASSLARYTEAFF.

V and J are TRBV28 and TRBJ1-1, with D possibly being TRBD1 (6 bases). This CDR3 contains 15 residues. Germline-derived CDR1 and CDR2 are MDHEN and SYDVKM. V was cut by 5 bases and J by 1 base, with 14 bases left in between. The CDR3 loop reads CASSVTGTRNTEAFF. The CDR3 DNA reads TGTGCCAGCAGTGTGACCGGGACAAGGAACACTGAAGCTTTCTTT. Full variable domain (remainder filled in from reference TRBV28 and TRBJ1-1): DVKVTQSSRYLVKRTGEKVFLECVQDMDHENMFWYRQDPGLGLRLIYFSYDVKMKEKGDIPEGYSVSREKKERFSLILESASTNQTSMYLCASSVTGTRNTEAFFGQGTRLTVV.

This clone has just a few counts. The V call is TRBV5-1, the J call TRBJ1-1; D unresolved. V was clipped by 5 bases and J by 5 bases, with 16 bases between them. The CDR3 covers 14 residues. Germline V gives CDR1 SGHRS, CDR2 YFSETQ. CDR3 sequence reads: CASRAGIILTEAFF. Written as DNA, the CDR3 is TGCGCCAGCAGAGCCGGGATCATTTTAACTGAAGCTTTCTTT.

The CDR3 nucleotides are TGTGCCAGCAGTTTGTCTCGGGCACTGCCCCAGCATTTT. It specifies CASSLSRALPQHF. The chain couples TRBV27 to TRBJ1-5; no reliable D call. CDR1 and CDR2 (germline): MNHEY, SMNVEV (reference sequence). Trimming shortened V by 3 bases and J by 9 bases, and 12 bases separated the two germline ends. This CDR3 spans 13 amino acids.

This chain uses TRBV19 with TRBJ1-2, with D unclear. The germline V and J ends were trimmed by 11 bases and 8 bases, with 12 bases remaining between them. CDR1 and CDR2 from the germline V gene are LNHDA and SQIVND (reference sequence). This CDR3 has 10 amino acids. The CDR3 loop reads CAVKGAGYTF. The DNA for the CDR3 is TGTGCCGTCAAGGGAGCCGGCTACACCTTC.

This chain uses TRBV6-1 with TRBJ2-1; 7 nucleotides match TRBD2. Looked up from germline, CDR1 is MNHNS and CDR2 is SASEGT. J was trimmed by 11 bases and V by 3 bases; bases with no gene match: 1. This CDR3 is 11 amino acids long. Here the CDR3 reads CASSEGLKQFF. DNA of the CDR3: TGTGCCAGCAGTGAGGGACTAAAGCAGTTCTTC.

The chain recombines TRBV29-1 with TRBJ1-1, with D possibly TRBD1 on 5 matching bases. Germline V gene lookup returns CDR1 SQVTM and CDR2 ANQGSEA. The length of the CDR3 is 14 residues. V gave up 3 bases and J gave up 3 bases, with 14 bases separating them. CDR3 sequence: CSVDQGRGDTEAFF. CDR3 nucleotide sequence: TGCAGCGTTGATCAGGGTCGGGGCGACACTGAAGCTTTCTTT.

The CDR3: CASSIDADQPQHF. The CDR3 DNA follows: TGTGCCAGCAGCATAGACGCCGATCAGCCCCAGCATTTT. V usage is TRBV7-9 and J usage is TRBJ1-5; D is uncertain. The CDR3 is 13 residues long. The V gene's germline CDR1 is SEHNR and CDR2 FQNEAQ (reference sequence). V lost 5 bases, J lost 5 bases, and 10 bases lay in between. The full variable domain, its missing parts supplied by reference TRBV7-9 and TRBJ1-5, is DTGVSQNPRHKITKRGQNVTFRCDPISEHNRLYWYRQTLGQGPEFLTYFQNEAQLEKSRLLSDRFSAERPKGSFSTLEIQRTEQGDSAMYLCASSIDADQPQHFGDGTRLSIL.

V usage is TRBV5-6 and J usage is TRBJ2-7, with a tentative D call TRBD2 (5 bases). The CDR3 extends over 16 amino acids. The V gene's germline CDR1 is SGHDT and CDR2 YYEEEE. Trimming left V 1 base short and J 3 bases short, with 17 bases between. The CDR3 reads CASSLSYVRGDYEQYF. In DNA, the CDR3 is TGTGCCAGCAGCTTGTCCTATGTCCGGGGTGACTACGAGCAGTACTTC. Full variable domain (missing parts from reference TRBV5-6 and TRBJ2-7): DAGVTQSPTHLIKTRGQQVTLRCSPKSGHDTVSWYQQALGQGPQFIFQYYEEEERQRGNFPDRFSGHQFPNYSSELNVNALLLGDSALYLCASSLSYVRGDYEQYFGPGTRLTVT.

The genes are TRBV3-1 (or the pseudogene TRBV3-2) and TRBJ1-2; 9 nucleotides line up with TRBD1. With V trimmed by 5 bases and J by 6 bases, 7 bases remained unmatched. The CDR3 is 14 amino acids. CDR1 is LGHDT and CDR2 is YNNKEL in the germline V gene (reference sequence). The CDR3 nucleotides are TGTGCCAGCAGCTCCTGGGACAGGGAAAATGGCTACACCTTC. The encoded protein is CASSSWDRENGYTF.

The chain carries TRBV28 and TRBJ2-3; D may be TRBD2 (6 bases). Trimming shortened V by 4 bases and J by 0 bases, and 14 bases separated the two germline ends. Germline lookup yields CDR1 MDHEN and CDR2 SYDVKM. CDR3 length: 16 amino acids. CDR3 residues: CASSWDFLSSTDTQYF. CDR3 coding DNA: TGTGCCAGCAGTTGGGACTTCTTGTCTAGCACAGATACGCAGTATTTT.

The CDR3 reads CASTPGVATDTQYF. The CDR3 nucleotides read TGTGCCAGCACCCCGGGGGTCGCCACAGATACGCAGTATTTT. This chain connects TRBV7-9 to TRBJ2-3; weak D call: TRBD2 (6 bases). V lost 7 bases to trimming and J lost 2 bases, with 13 bases between them. This CDR3 spans 14 amino acids. The germline gives CDR1 SEHNR, CDR2 FQNEAQ (reference sequence).

This clone was seen only a few times. The J gene is TRBJ2-7, the V gene TRBV28; 7 bases are a match to TRBD2. This CDR3 comprises 14 residues. V lost 6 bases, J lost 0 bases, and 5 bases stayed unmatched. Looked up from germline, CDR1 is MDHEN and CDR2 is SYDVKM. The CDR3 reads CASSLAGVSYEQYF. CDR3 in DNA: TGTGCCAGCAGCTTAGCGGGTGTCTCCTACGAGCAGTACTTC.

The V gene is TRBV5-1, the J gene TRBJ1-4; the D gene is possibly TRBD1 (5 bases). The germline V gene has CDR1 SGHRS and CDR2 YFSETQ. The CDR3 has 16 amino acids. V lost 4 bases and J lost 7, with 20 bases in between. The CDR3 sequence is CASSPQVTGVGEKLFF. DNA for the CDR3: TGCGCCAGCAGCCCACAGGTTACGGGGGTTGGTGAAAAACTGTTTTTT.

This chain connects TRBV7-2 to TRBJ1-6; D unresolved. V shed 0 bases and J shed 9 bases, with 9 bases lying between them. From germline, CDR1 is SGHTA and CDR2 FQGNSA. The CDR3 contains 14 residues. The CDR3 nucleotides are TGTGCCAGCAGCTTAGCGGAGGTACTTTCACCCCTCCACTTT. As protein: CASSLAEVLSPLHF.

This clone showed up just once. J is TRBJ2-7 and V is TRBV30, with no clear D. V gave up 0 bases and J gave up 7 bases, with 10 bases separating them. The length of the CDR3 is 12 residues. The V gene's germline CDR1 is GTSNPN and CDR2 SVGIG (reference sequence). CDR3 sequence: CAWSVRVGEQYF. CDR3 DNA: TGTGCCTGGAGTGTACGAGTGGGGGAGCAGTACTTC.

CDR3 nucleotides: TGTGCCAGCAGTTCAACGGGACTAGCGGGAGTAGAGCAGTACTTC. As protein: CASSSTGLAGVEQYF. The V gene is TRBV28, the J gene TRBJ2-7; 14 positions agree with TRBD2. Germline lookup yields CDR1 MDHEN and CDR2 SYDVKM. The CDR3 is 15 amino acids. V dropped 4 bases and J dropped 7; count of bases not matched to a gene: 6. The whole variable domain, filled in from reference TRBV28 and TRBJ2-7, reads DVKVTQSSRYLVKRTGEKVFLECVQDMDHENMFWYRQDPGLGLRLIYFSYDVKMKEKGDIPEGYSVSREKKERFSLILESASTNQTSMYLCASSSTGLAGVEQYFGPGTRLTVT.

The chain employs TRBV6-5 and TRBJ2-2; D is unclear. Germline CDR1 MNHEY, CDR2 SVGAGI. Trimming cost V 8 bases and J 1 base, with 11 bases left between them. The CDR3 contains 14 residues. CDR3 in amino acids: CASASAQNTGELFF. CDR3 in DNA: TGTGCCAGCGCCTCTGCACAGAACACCGGGGAGCTGTTTTTT.

This clone occurred once. The V call is TRBV18, the J call TRBJ1-1; possible D gene TRBD1, 5 bases. There are 15 residues in the CDR3. CDR1 and CDR2 (germline): KGHSH, LQKENI. V was shortened by 1 base and J by 1 base, with 10 bases between the two germline ends. The CDR3 here is CASSPQTQENTEAFF. The CDR3 coding sequence is TGTGCCAGCTCACCACAAACACAGGAGAACACTGAAGCTTTCTTT.

A single count supports this clone. The chain recombines TRBV15 with TRBJ1-2, with D unresolved. V gave up 1 base and J gave up 5 bases, with 8 bases separating them. The CDR3 consists of 13 residues. Germline-derived CDR1 and CDR2 are LNHNV and YYDKDF (reference sequence). The CDR3 loop is CATSRGPPYGYTF. DNA of the CDR3: TGTGCCACCAGCAGAGGGCCCCCGTATGGCTACACCTTC.

The chain has TRBV18 and TRBJ1-4; D is unresolved. The CDR3 runs to 14 residues. Trimming left V 3 bases short and J 5 bases short, with 10 bases between. Looked up from germline, CDR1 is KGHSH and CDR2 is LQKENI. The CDR3 here is CASSPISQNEKLFF. CDR3 coding DNA: TGTGCCAGCTCACCGATCAGTCAGAATGAAAAACTGTTTTTT.

The chain carries TRBV28 and TRBJ2-1; a weak D match, TRBD2 (6 bases). Trimming stripped 5 bases from V and 1 base from J, with 9 bases between. This CDR3 is built from 14 residues. From germline, CDR1 is MDHEN and CDR2 SYDVKM. This chain's CDR3 is CASSNGGSYNEQFF. CDR3 nucleotide sequence: TGTGCCAGCAGTAATGGAGGGTCCTACAATGAGCAGTTCTTC.

This chain uses TRBV14 with TRBJ2-4, with D unresolved. V was clipped by 5 bases and J by 0 bases, with 8 bases between them. The CDR3 length is 14 residues. The germline CDR1 and CDR2 sequences are SGHDN and FVKESK. Here the CDR3 reads CASSTYIAKNIQYF. CDR3 bases: TGTGCCAGCAGCACGTATATAGCCAAAAACATTCAGTACTTC.

This rearrangement joins TRBV6-6 to TRBJ2-3; 7 nucleotides agree with TRBD2. The germline CDR1 and CDR2 sequences are MNHNY and SVGAGI (reference sequence). The CDR3 length is 19 residues. Trimming cost V 5 bases and J 3 bases; bases outside gene matches: 20. The CDR3 DNA sequence: TGTGCCAGCAGTCACACCCCCCCCTCCGGGCGGGAGCATACAGATACGCAGTATTTT. It specifies CASSHTPPSGREHTDTQYF.

The chain uses TRBV20-1 and TRBJ2-5; no reliable D call. Germline V lookup: CDR1 DFQATT, CDR2 SNEGSKA (reference sequence). Between the trimmed V and J ends, which lost 1 base and 3 bases, there was a span of 3 bases. The CDR3 covers 11 residues. The DNA for the CDR3 is TGCAGTGCTAGAGGGGAAGAGACCCAGTACTTC. Its protein is CSARGEETQYF.